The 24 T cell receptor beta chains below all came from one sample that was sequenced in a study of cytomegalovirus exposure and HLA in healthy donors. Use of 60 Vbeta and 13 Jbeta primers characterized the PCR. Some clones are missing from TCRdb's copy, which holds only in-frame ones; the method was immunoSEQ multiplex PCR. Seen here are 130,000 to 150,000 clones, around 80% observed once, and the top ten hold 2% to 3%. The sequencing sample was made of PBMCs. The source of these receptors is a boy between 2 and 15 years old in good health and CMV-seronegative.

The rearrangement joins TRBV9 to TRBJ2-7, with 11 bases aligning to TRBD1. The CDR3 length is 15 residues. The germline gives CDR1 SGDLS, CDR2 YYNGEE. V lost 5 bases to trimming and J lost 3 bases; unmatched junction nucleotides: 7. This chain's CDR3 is CASSGGTGGFYEQYF. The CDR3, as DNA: TGTGCCAGCAGTGGCGGGACAGGGGGGTTCTACGAGCAGTACTTC. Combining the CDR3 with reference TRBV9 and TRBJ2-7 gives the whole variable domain DSGVTQTPKHLITATGQRVTLRCSPRSGDLSVYWYQQSLDQGLQFLIQYYNGEERAKGNILERFSAQQFPDLHSELNLSSLELGDSALYFCASSGGTGGFYEQYFGPGTRLTVT.

The DNA of the CDR3 is TGTGCCAGCAGTGGACAGGTTCTTGACTATGGCTACACCTTC. Amino acid sequence: CASSGQVLDYGYTF. The chain has TRBV6-1 and TRBJ1-2; tentative D call: TRBD1 (6 bases). Per the germline V gene, CDR1 is MNHNS and CDR2 is SASEGT. CDR3 length: 14 residues. Trimming took off 4 bases at V and 3 bases at J, with 12 bases between the two ends.

CDR3: CASSMGGVAGSSYNEQFF. As DNA, the CDR3 is TGTGCCAGTAGTATGGGCGGGGTAGCGGGTAGCTCCTACAATGAGCAGTTCTTC. The V and J genes are TRBV19 and TRBJ2-1; 7 bases fit TRBD2. The CDR3 has 18 amino acids. Germline values: CDR1 LNHDA, CDR2 SQIVND (reference sequence). Trimming took 3 bases from V and 0 from J; bases not matched to a gene: 11.

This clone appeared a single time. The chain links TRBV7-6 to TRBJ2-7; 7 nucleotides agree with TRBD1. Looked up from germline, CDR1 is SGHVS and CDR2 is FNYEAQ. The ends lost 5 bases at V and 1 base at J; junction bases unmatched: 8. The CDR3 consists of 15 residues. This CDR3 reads CASSPVGGGSYEQYF. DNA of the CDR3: TGTGCCAGCAGCCCCGTAGGGGGCGGATCCTACGAGCAGTACTTC.

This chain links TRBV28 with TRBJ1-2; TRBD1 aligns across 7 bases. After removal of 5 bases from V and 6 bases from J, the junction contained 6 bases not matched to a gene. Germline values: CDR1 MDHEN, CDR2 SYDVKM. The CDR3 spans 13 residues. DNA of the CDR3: TGTGCCAGCAGTCAACAGGGGATTAATGGCTACACCTTC. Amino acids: CASSQQGINGYTF.

The CDR3 sequence: CASGAGFRDEQFF. As DNA, the CDR3 is TGTGCCAGCGGAGCGGGGTTCCGGGATGAGCAGTTCTTC. The chain uses TRBV9 and TRBJ2-1; TRBD2 matches at 7 bases. The V gene's germline CDR1 is SGDLS and CDR2 YYNGEE. With V trimmed by 7 bases and J by 8 bases, 9 bases remained unmatched. CDR3 size: 13 residues.

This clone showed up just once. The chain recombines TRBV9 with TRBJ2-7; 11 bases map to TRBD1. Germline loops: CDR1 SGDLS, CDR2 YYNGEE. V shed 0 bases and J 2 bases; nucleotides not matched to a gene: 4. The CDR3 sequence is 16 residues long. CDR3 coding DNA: TGTGCCAGCAGCGTAGAGGGGACAGGGGGGGCCTACGAGCAGTACTTC. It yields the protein CASSVEGTGGAYEQYF. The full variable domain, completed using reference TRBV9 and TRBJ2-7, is DSGVTQTPKHLITATGQRVTLRCSPRSGDLSVYWYQQSLDQGLQFLIQYYNGEERAKGNILERFSAQQFPDLHSELNLSSLELGDSALYFCASSVEGTGGAYEQYFGPGTRLTVT.

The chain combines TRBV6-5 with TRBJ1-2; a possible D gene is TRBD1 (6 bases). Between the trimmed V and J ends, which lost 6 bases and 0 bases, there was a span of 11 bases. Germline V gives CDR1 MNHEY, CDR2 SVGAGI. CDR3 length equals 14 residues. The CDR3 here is CASSRQVANYGYTF. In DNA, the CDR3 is TGTGCCAGCAGCAGACAGGTAGCTAACTATGGCTACACCTTC.

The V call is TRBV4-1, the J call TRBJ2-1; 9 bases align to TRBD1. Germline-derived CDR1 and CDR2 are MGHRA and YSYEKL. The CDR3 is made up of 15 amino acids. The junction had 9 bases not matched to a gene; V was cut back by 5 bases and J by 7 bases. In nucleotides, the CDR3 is TGCGCCAGCAGCTATCCGGGACAGGGTGAAAATGAGCAGTTCTTC. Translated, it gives CASSYPGQGENEQFF.

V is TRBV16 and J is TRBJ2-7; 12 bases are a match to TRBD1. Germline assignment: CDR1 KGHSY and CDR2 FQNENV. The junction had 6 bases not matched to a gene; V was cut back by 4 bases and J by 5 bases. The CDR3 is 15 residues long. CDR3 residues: CASSPGTGGLNEQYF. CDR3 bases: TGTGCCAGCAGCCCGGGGACAGGGGGCTTAAACGAGCAGTACTTC. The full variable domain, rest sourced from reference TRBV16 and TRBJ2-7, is GEEVAQTPKHLVRGEGQKAKLYCAPIKGHSYVFWYQQVLKNEFKFLISFQNENVFDETGMPKERFSAKCLPNSPCSLEIQATKLEDSAVYFCASSPGTGGLNEQYFGPGTRLTVT.

The CDR3 coding sequence is TGTGCCAGCAGTGAATTAGGCTTCGGGGGCACAGATACGCAGTATTTT. Its protein is CASSELGFGGTDTQYF. The rearrangement uses TRBV6-1 and TRBJ2-3; D is possibly TRBD2 (5 bases). Germline values: CDR1 MNHNS, CDR2 SASEGT. V was cut by 2 bases and J by 1 base, with 13 bases left in between. This CDR3 is built from 16 residues.

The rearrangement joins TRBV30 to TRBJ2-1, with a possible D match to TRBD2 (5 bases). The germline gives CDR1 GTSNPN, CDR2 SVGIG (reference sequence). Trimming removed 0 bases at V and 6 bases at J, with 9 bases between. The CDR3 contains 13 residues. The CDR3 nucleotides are TGTGCCTGGAGTGTACTCGAGGGCAATGAGCAGTTCTTC. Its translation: CAWSVLEGNEQFF.

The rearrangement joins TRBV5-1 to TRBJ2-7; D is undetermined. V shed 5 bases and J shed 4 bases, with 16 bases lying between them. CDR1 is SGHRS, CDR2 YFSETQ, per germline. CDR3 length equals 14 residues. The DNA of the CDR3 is TGCGCCAGCAGTTTAGACCCAGGTGGGTACGAGCAGTACTTC. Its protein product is CASSLDPGGYEQYF.

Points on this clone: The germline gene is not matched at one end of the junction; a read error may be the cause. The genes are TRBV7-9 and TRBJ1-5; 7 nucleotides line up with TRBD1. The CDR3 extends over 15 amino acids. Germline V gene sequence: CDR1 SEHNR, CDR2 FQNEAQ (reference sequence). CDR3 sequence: CSSGGDTGVVQPQHF. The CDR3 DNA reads TGTTCCAGCGGTGGTGATACAGGGGTCGTTCAGCCCCAGCATTTT.

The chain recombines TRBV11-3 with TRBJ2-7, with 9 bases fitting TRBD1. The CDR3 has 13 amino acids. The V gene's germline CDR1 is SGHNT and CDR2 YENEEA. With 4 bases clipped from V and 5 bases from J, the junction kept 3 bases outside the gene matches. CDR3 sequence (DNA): TGTGCCAGCAGCTCACGGGACAGGGACGAGCAGTACTTC. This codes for CASSSRDRDEQYF.

CDR3 DNA sequence: TGTGCCAGCAGCGTCGGGGGGCGGGGTGGCTACACCTTC. Amino acid sequence: CASSVGGRGGYTF. The chain combines TRBV9 with TRBJ1-2; D possibly corresponds to TRBD1 (6 bases). Trimming left V 2 bases short and J 7 bases short, with 12 bases between. The CDR3 is made up of 13 amino acids. In germline, CDR1 is SGDLS, CDR2 YYNGEE.

CDR3 loop: CASSGARGDGNTIYF. The CDR3 bases are TGTGCCAGCAGTGGCGCCAGGGGGGATGGAAACACCATATATTTT. The rearrangement uses TRBV25-1 and TRBJ1-3; 7 nucleotides agree with TRBD1. The CDR3 runs to 15 residues. The V segment lost 4 bases and the J segment 3 bases; nucleotides outside the gene matches: 6. Germline CDR1 MGHDK, CDR2 SYGVNS.

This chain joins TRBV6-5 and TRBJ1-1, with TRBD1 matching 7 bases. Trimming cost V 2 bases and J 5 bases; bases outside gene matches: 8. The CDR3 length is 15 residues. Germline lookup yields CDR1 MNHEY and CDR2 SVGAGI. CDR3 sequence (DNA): TGTGCCAGCAGTTACCGGGAGGGGGCCGGGACTGAAGCTTTCTTT. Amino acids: CASSYREGAGTEAFF.

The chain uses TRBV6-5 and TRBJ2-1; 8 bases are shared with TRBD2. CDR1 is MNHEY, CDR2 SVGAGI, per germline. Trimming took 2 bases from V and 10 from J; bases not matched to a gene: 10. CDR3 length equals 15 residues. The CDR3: CASSYDLWTSWEQFF. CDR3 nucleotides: TGTGCCAGCAGTTACGATCTTTGGACTAGCTGGGAGCAGTTCTTC.

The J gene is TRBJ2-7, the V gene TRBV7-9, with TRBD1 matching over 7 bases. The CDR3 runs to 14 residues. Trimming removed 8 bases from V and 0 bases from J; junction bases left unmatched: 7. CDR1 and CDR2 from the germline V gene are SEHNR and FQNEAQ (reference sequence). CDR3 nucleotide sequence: TGTGCCAGCGGGGTAACAGGGGACTCCTACGAGCAGTACTTC. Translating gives CASGVTGDSYEQYF.

This CDR3 reads CASSLWAGQRSSGELFF. DNA of the CDR3: TGTGCCAGCAGTTTATGGGCGGGACAGCGGTCTTCCGGGGAGCTGTTTTTT. V usage is TRBV27 and J usage is TRBJ2-2; weak D call: TRBD1 (7 bases). Trimming removed 1 base from V and 6 bases from J, with 18 bases in between. Per germline, CDR1 MNHEY and CDR2 SMNVEV (reference sequence). This CDR3 region has 17 residues.

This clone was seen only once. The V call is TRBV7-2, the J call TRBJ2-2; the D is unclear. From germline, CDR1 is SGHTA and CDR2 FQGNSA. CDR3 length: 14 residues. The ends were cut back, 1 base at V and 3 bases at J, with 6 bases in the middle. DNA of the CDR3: TGTGCCAGCAGCTTAGGGCTCTACACCGGGGAGCTGTTTTTT. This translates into CASSLGLYTGELFF.

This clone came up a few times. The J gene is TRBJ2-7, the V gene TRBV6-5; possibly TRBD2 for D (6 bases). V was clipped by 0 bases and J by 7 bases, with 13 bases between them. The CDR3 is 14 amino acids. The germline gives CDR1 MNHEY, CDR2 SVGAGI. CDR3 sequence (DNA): TGTGCCAGCAGTTACTCTTGGGCGGGGCTGGAGCAGTACTTC. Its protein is CASSYSWAGLEQYF.

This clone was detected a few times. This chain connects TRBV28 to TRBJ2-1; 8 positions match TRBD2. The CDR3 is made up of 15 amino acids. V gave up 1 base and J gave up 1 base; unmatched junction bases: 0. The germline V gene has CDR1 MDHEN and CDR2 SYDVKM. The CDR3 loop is CASSLSSGSYNEQFF. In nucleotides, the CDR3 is TGTGCCAGCAGTTTATCTAGCGGGTCCTACAATGAGCAGTTCTTC.